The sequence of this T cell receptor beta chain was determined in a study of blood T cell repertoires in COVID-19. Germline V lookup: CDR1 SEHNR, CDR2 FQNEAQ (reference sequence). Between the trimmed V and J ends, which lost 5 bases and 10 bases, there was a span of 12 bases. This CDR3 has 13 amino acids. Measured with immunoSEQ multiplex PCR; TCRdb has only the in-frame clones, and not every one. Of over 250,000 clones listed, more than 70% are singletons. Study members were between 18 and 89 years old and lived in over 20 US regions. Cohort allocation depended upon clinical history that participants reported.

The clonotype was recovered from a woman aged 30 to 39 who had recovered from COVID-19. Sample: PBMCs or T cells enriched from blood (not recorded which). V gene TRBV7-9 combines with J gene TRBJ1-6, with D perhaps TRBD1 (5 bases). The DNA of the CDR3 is TGTGCCAGCAGCCCCTGGGGGGTATCACCCCTCCACTTT. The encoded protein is CASSPWGVSPLHF.